Reported below is one T cell receptor (beta chain). Its antigen is unidentified. In the PCR, 60 Vbeta and 13 Jbeta primers were used. TCRdb's copy holds only in-frame clones and misses some; the assay was immunoSEQ multiplex PCR. The table has about 120,000 clones, about 70% seen once; the top ten hold 0.87%. The V gene lost 5 bases and the J gene lost 3 bases, with 8 bases spanning the gap. The CDR3 loop spans 13 amino acids. Germline CDR1 is KGHSH and CDR2 is LQKENI. These data come from a study of cytomegalovirus exposure and HLA in healthy donors. At the level of the study: An early data release held some 89 million unique TCRs from HLA-typed donors. Regarding the study as a whole: There were approximately 150 TCR beta chains listed as cytomegalovirus-associated. Several of the most significant clusters were apparently associated with common viral pathogens in a later analysis. In a later analysis, compared with equally common non-associated chains, HLA-associated beta chains were more expanded.

This clonotype was sampled from a woman in her 30s in good health and CMV-seronegative. This chain joins TRBV18 and TRBJ1-5; no clear D gene. Sample: PBMCs. The CDR3 protein is CASSTGDNQPQHF. CDR3 nucleotide sequence: TGTGCCAGCTCAACCGGGGACAATCAGCCCCAGCATTTT.